Described below is a single TCR beta chain sequence and its context. The antigen is unknown. The TCR beta cDNA came from 5'RACE template switching with UMIs. TCRdb reprocessed the 5' RACE reads and stores each CDR3 protein as one record, lacking DNA. The sample totals about 160,000 distinct CDR3 sequences. The data originate from a study of T cells expressing NK-cell markers. Study overall: Researchers got TCR beta repertoires out of sorted CD3+CD56+NKG2C+, CD3+CD56+NKG2C- and CD3+CD56-NKG2C+ T cells. The sequencing cohort of eight donors included seven HCMV-seropositive individuals and one seronegative individual.

Germline CDR1 MNHEY, CDR2 SVGEGT. This CDR3 is built from 16 residues. Points from the study as a whole: These clonotypes also led the CD3+CD56-NKG2C+ fraction in a handful of donors.

V and J are TRBV6-2 or TRBV6-3 and TRBJ1-1; the D call of TRBD1 rests on TCRdb alone, since no DNA is present to check it. This clonotype was obtained from a woman aged 18 to 69 in good health. The specimen sequenced was blood T cells: a sorted CD56 or NKG2C T cell subset, CD4+ or CD8+ T cells, or bulk PBMC T cells (not recorded which). CDR3 amino acids: CASSYSVGGRDTEAFF.